This T cell receptor (beta chain) was identified in a study of T cells after yellow fever vaccination. Study-wide background: The fractions with low cell numbers were processed using SMART-Seq v4 Ultra Low Input.

Regarding the study as a whole: Post-booster samples contained most primary-vaccination clones (approximately 97% CD4, roughly 88% CD8). In FACS-sorted repertoires, abundant clonotypes from the bulk population could appear as contaminants.

From the 5' RACE reads, TCRdb called clonotypes with MiXCR, one entry per CDR3 protein. The table records approximately 70,000 distinct CDR3 sequences, about 6.5% of them present only once. This clonotype was picked up many times. Its antigen remains unknown. The V end lost 3 bases, the J end lost 3 bases, and 13 bases lay between the germline ends. Germline V gene lookup returns CDR1 SGHDT and CDR2 YYEEEE. The CDR3 length is 14 residues. Sequenced material: CD8+ T cells sorted from PBMCs, taken roughly 46 days after the first yellow fever vaccination. This clonotype was sampled from a man aged 18 to 30 who received the YFV17D yellow fever vaccine. V is TRBV5-6 and J is TRBJ2-7; tentatively, D is TRBD1 (6 bases). DNA of the CDR3: TGTGCCAGCAGCTCTACAGGGATTCTCTACGAGCAGTACTTC. Translation: CASSSTGILYEQYF.